These 13 T cell receptor beta chains were all obtained from the same sample, sequenced in a study of early T cells in non-severe SARS-CoV-2 infection (dated by TCRdb to the early 2020s). Libraries were made using 5' RACE. The listed sequencing device is NextSeq 500. Using fastp trimming at Q25 and MiXCR clonotype assembly, TCRdb reanalyzed the public sequencing data and kept in-frame beta chains. A single entry per CDR3 protein holds the most common genes and DNA from its merged rows. The sample table shows 52,000 or so distinct CDR3 sequences, and approximately 12% are seen once. Under 1.5% of the sample lies in the top ten. Specimen: whole blood. These receptors all stem from an adult who was a healthcare worker with PCR-confirmed SARS-CoV-2 infection or an uninfected control (not recorded which).

J is TRBJ2-1 and V is TRBV11-2, with D perhaps assigned TRBD1 or TRBD2 (5 bases each). Deletions cut 5 bases from V and 5 bases from J, with 19 bases between. Germline-derived CDR1 and CDR2 are SGHAT and FQNNGV. The CDR3 runs to 16 residues. The CDR3, as DNA: TGTGCCAGCAGCGCCCGCCGAGGGGCGGGCGACAATGAGCAGTTCTTC. This codes for CASSARRGAGDNEQFF.

The chain joins TRBV20-1 to TRBJ2-7, with 10 bases lining up with TRBD2. Trimming removed 6 bases from V and 4 bases from J; junction bases left unmatched: 15. This CDR3 region has 16 residues. Germline loops: CDR1 DFQATT, CDR2 SNEGSKA (reference sequence). The CDR3: CSAIVGSGGIGYEQYF. The CDR3 coding sequence is TGCAGTGCCATAGTCGGTAGCGGGGGGATCGGGTACGAGCAGTACTTC.

This clonotype occurred a few times. CDR3 amino acids: CASSVGTGGMELAKNIQYF. Written as DNA, the CDR3 is TGTGCCAGCAGCGTAGGAACAGGGGGCATGGAGCTTGCCAAAAACATTCAGTACTTC. The chain employs TRBV9 and TRBJ2-4; 9 nucleotides match TRBD1. Unmatched junction bases numbered 11, after V lost 0 bases and J lost 1 base. The CDR3 is 19 residues long. Germline V lookup: CDR1 SGDLS, CDR2 YYNGEE. The entire variable domain, with the rest obtained from reference TRBV9 and TRBJ2-4, is as follows: DSGVTQTPKHLITATGQRVTLRCSPRSGDLSVYWYQQSLDQGLQFLIQYYNGEERAKGNILERFSAQQFPDLHSELNLSSLELGDSALYFCASSVGTGGMELAKNIQYFGAGTRLSVL.

The chain is built from TRBV5-5 and TRBJ2-5, with TRBD2 as a possible D gene (5 bases). This CDR3 is 15 amino acids long. Germline values: CDR1 SGHKS, CDR2 YYEKEE (reference sequence). The germline V and J ends were trimmed by 0 bases and 2 bases, with 11 bases remaining between them. CDR3 in amino acids: CASSLGPSNQETQYF. The CDR3 DNA is TGTGCCAGCAGCTTGGGGCCTAGCAATCAAGAGACCCAGTACTTC.

The chain carries TRBV23-1 and TRBJ2-7; 7 positions agree with TRBD1. TRBV23-1 is filed as an ORF, its function uncertain. V was clipped by 2 bases and J by 2 bases; unmatched bases: 3. The CDR3 runs 14 residues. This CDR3 is CASSQRDSAYEQYF. In DNA, the CDR3 is TGCGCCAGCAGTCAACGGGACAGCGCCTACGAGCAGTACTTC.

The rearrangement links TRBV6-6 to TRBJ1-4, with 10 nucleotides matching TRBD1. This CDR3 comprises 15 residues. Germline V gene sequence: CDR1 MNHNY, CDR2 SVGAGI (reference sequence). V lost 0 bases to trimming and J lost 10 bases; unmatched junction nucleotides: 5. The CDR3 region is CASSYSGTGVGKLFF. CDR3 in DNA: TGTGCCAGCAGTTACTCAGGGACAGGGGTTGGAAAACTGTTTTTT.

This chain joins TRBV6-1 and TRBJ2-3, with TRBD1 matching over 8 bases. V lost 2 bases to trimming and J lost 2 bases; unmatched junction nucleotides: 6. The CDR3 covers 16 residues. Germline assignment: CDR1 MNHNS and CDR2 SASEGT. CDR3 nucleotides: TGTGCCAGCAGTGAACAGGGCAGGGGGCACACAGATACGCAGTATTTT. Translated: CASSEQGRGHTDTQYF.

The chain links TRBV9 to TRBJ2-1, with a tentative D call TRBD1 (6 bases). Per germline, CDR1 SGDLS and CDR2 YYNGEE. Trimming pared 3 bases from V and 13 bases from J, leaving 11 bases between. The CDR3 sequence is 11 residues long. As DNA, the CDR3 is TGTGCCAGCAGCGATGGGGGACACCAGTTCTTC. Translation gives CASSDGGHQFF.

This chain links TRBV7-2 with TRBJ1-5; D perhaps matches TRBD1 (5 bases). Trimming stripped 2 bases from V and 0 bases from J, with 8 bases between. Germline values: CDR1 SGHTA, CDR2 FQGNSA. The CDR3 extends over 15 amino acids. Here the CDR3 reads CASSLPGRSNQPQHF. The CDR3 DNA is TGTGCCAGCAGCTTACCAGGGCGTAGCAATCAGCCCCAGCATTTT. The full variable domain, in which reference TRBV7-2 and TRBJ1-5 provide the parts outside the CDR3, is GAGVSQSPSNKVTEKGKDVELRCDPISGHTALYWYRQSLGQGLEFLIYFQGNSAPDKSGLPSDRFSAERTGGSVSTLTIQRTQQEDSAVYLCASSLPGRSNQPQHFGDGTRLSIL.

The genes are TRBV7-2 and TRBJ2-3, with 11 bases fitting TRBD2. V gave up 4 bases and J gave up 5 bases; unmatched junction bases: 5. Germline loops: CDR1 SGHTA, CDR2 FQGNSA. This CDR3 has 15 amino acids. DNA for the CDR3: TGTGCCAGCAGCTCCTCTAGCGGGGGGATAGATACGCAGTATTTT. Translated, it gives CASSSSSGGIDTQYF.

J is TRBJ2-5 and V is TRBV15; D unresolved. Germline CDR1 reads LNHNV; CDR2 reads YYDKDF (reference sequence). V lost 4 bases and J 2 bases, leaving 5 bases between the germline ends. The CDR3 has 12 amino acids. The CDR3 spells CATSTDQETQYF. In DNA form, the CDR3 reads TGTGCCACCAGCACCGATCAAGAGACCCAGTACTTC. The full variable domain, completed using reference TRBV15 and TRBJ2-5, is DAMVIQNPRYQVTQFGKPVTLSCSQTLNHNVMYWYQQKSSQAPKLLFHYYDKDFNNEADTPDNFQSRRPNTSFCFLDIRSPGLGDTAMYLCATSTDQETQYFGPGTRLLVL.

This chain uses TRBV5-1 with TRBJ2-5, with 10 positions matching TRBD1. Germline-derived CDR1 and CDR2 are SGHRS and YFSETQ. With 5 bases clipped from V and 5 bases from J, the junction kept 6 bases outside the gene matches. The CDR3 spans 14 residues. The CDR3, as DNA: TGCGCCAGCAGGTTGACAGGGGGCGGGGAGACCCAGTACTTC. Protein sequence: CASRLTGGGETQYF. The whole variable domain, filled in from reference TRBV5-1 and TRBJ2-5, reads KAGVTQTPRYLIKTRGQQVTLSCSPISGHRSVSWYQQTPGQGLQFLFEYFSETQRNKGNFPGRFSGRQFSNSRSEMNVSTLELGDSALYLCASRLTGGGETQYFGPGTRLLVL.

The genes are TRBV7-3 and TRBJ2-5; D call uncertain. Germline V CDR1 and CDR2: SGHTA, FQGTGA. Trimming pared 2 bases from V and 5 bases from J, leaving 9 bases between. This CDR3 spans 13 amino acids. The CDR3 loop reads CASSLGRSETQYF. Written as DNA, the CDR3 is TGTGCCAGCAGCTTAGGCCGGAGTGAGACCCAGTACTTC.